These 8 T cell receptor beta chains originate from one sample sequenced in a study of Graves' ophthalmopathy and Graves' hyperthyroidism. For repertoire sequencing, the TCR beta CDR3 regions were amplified from RNA transcripts. An opening RT-PCR round employed HTBI primers and preceded a second-round multiplex PCR. TCRdb fed the multiplex PCR reads into MiXCR, producing one record per CDR3 protein. Among hundreds of thousands of distinct CDR3 sequences listed, about 40% were seen once. The sequenced material came from peripheral blood. Every receptor here comes from an adult man with Graves' ophthalmopathy.

This clonotype was counted at least ten times. J is TRBJ1-1 and V is TRBV12-3 or TRBV12-4; D call uncertain. This CDR3 has 14 residues. V was clipped by 1 base and J by 4 bases, with 10 bases between them. CDR3: CASSLDSASTEAFF. The DNA for the CDR3 is TGTGCCAGCAGTTTAGACAGCGCATCCACTGAAGCTTTCTTT.

This clonotype was counted at least ten times. The rearrangement links TRBV5-6 to TRBJ1-1, with unresolved D. CDR3 length equals 14 residues. Trimming took 4 bases from V and 2 from J, leaving 12 bases between them. From germline, CDR1 is SGHDT and CDR2 YYEEEE. The CDR3 protein is CASSRWRGNTEAFF. The CDR3 coding sequence is TGTGCCAGCAGCCGGTGGAGAGGAAACACTGAAGCTTTCTTT.

CDR3 region: CSASPPSGVTYEQYF. The CDR3 nucleotides read TGCAGTGCTAGTCCGCCTAGCGGGGTTACCTACGAGCAGTACTTC. This chain uses TRBV20-1 with TRBJ2-7; the match to TRBD2 covers 9 bases. CDR3 length: 15 amino acids. CDR1 is DFQATT, CDR2 SNEGSKA, per germline (reference sequence). Unmatched junction bases numbered 8, after V lost 3 bases and J lost 2 bases.

The CDR3 DNA is TGCAGCGTTGTTCGCGGAGAGGGTGGCTACACCTTC. Translating gives CSVVRGEGGYTF. The chain combines TRBV29-1 with TRBJ1-2; D uncertain. Germline CDR1 SQVTM, CDR2 ANQGSEA. The CDR3 has 12 amino acids. Trimming cost V 4 bases and J 7 bases, with 13 bases left between them. The full variable domain, in which reference TRBV29-1 and TRBJ1-2 provide the parts outside the CDR3, is SAVISQKPSRDICQRGTSLTIQCQVDSQVTMMFWYRQQPGQSLTLIATANQGSEATYESGFVIDKFPISRPNLTFSTLTVSNMSPEDSSIYLCSVVRGEGGYTFGSGTRLTVV.

This clonotype was observed many times. The chain has TRBV5-1 and TRBJ2-7; no firm D call. Germline CDR1 is SGHRS and CDR2 is YFSETQ. The CDR3 is 14 residues long. Trimming took 4 bases from V and 2 from J, leaving 13 bases between them. As DNA, the CDR3 is TGCGCCAGCAGCCGTGGCACTAAAACCTACGAGCAGTACTTC. Protein sequence: CASSRGTKTYEQYF.

The chain joins TRBV6-6 to TRBJ2-6, with a tentative D call TRBD1 (5 bases). The V end lost 6 bases, the J end lost 8 bases, and 5 bases lay between the germline ends. In germline, CDR1 is MNHNY, CDR2 SVGAGI (reference sequence). The CDR3 runs 11 residues. CDR3 DNA: TGTGCCAGCAGGGACACCAACGTCCTGACTTTC. Amino acid sequence: CASRDTNVLTF.

Turning to this clonotype: The CDR3 does not end in the conserved phenylalanine or tryptophan, so this is likely a read error. No DNA is shown, since the ends of the CDR3 on it are uncertain; the CDR3 is the one TCRdb lists. The V gene is TRBV12-5, the J gene TRBJ2-6. Germline assignment: CDR1 LGHNT and CDR2 FRNRAP. Inclusive of both ends, the CDR3 amounts to 9 amino acids. The CDR3 region is CASGLALDL.

This clonotype was observed many times. This chain connects TRBV19 to TRBJ1-2, with D perhaps TRBD1 (6 bases). Trimming removed 6 bases from V and 3 bases from J, with 17 bases in between. CDR3 size: 15 residues. The V gene's germline CDR1 is LNHDA and CDR2 SQIVND (reference sequence). The DNA for the CDR3 is TGTGCCAGTAGCCTCATAACAGGGTTGGACTATGGCTACACCTTC. Its translation is CASSLITGLDYGYTF. Full variable domain (rest looked up from reference TRBV19 and TRBJ1-2): DGGITQSPKYLFRKEGQNVTLSCEQNLNHDAMYWYRQDPGQGLRLIYYSQIVNDFQKGDIAEGYSVSREKKESFPLTVTSAQKNPTAFYLCASSLITGLDYGYTFGSGTRLTVV.